Here is one T cell receptor (beta chain) with its context. Its antigen is unknown. CDR1 is MGHDK, CDR2 SYGVNS, per germline. Trimming took off 3 bases at V and 1 base at J, with 8 bases between the two ends. This CDR3 has 14 amino acids. This sample is drawn from a study of identifying expanded T cells in peripheral blood. Measured with immunoSEQ multiplex PCR; TCRdb has only the in-frame clones, and not every one. Among 90,000 to 100,000 clones listed, around nine tenths were seen once. Whole-study findings and limits: Across healthy donors, higher total template counts meant significantly greater approximately 2-week count variance. Over approximately two and four weeks, about 15 and 19 clones changed, versus more than 1 between replicates.

Collection occurred without any documented infections or immune events in donors. The sequencing input was blood. V usage is TRBV25-1 and J usage is TRBJ2-3; a weak D match, TRBD2 (6 bases). The receptor's source is a person between 18 and 69 years old in good health. This CDR3 is CASSEWRGTDTQYF. CDR3 coding DNA: TGTGCCAGCAGTGAGTGGAGGGGCACAGATACGCAGTATTTT.